This T cell receptor beta chain was documented in a study of T cell responses to AZD1222 COVID-19 vaccine. Study conclusions and caveats: Reportedly, nearly half of unique spike TCRs recognized epitopes outside B.1.351/B.1.1.7 mutations. Clonal diversity was possibly underestimated; the donors were predominantly white British and more often female. Only after the peak T cell response were repertoires sampled.

Libraries were prepared by immunoSEQ multiplex PCR; TCRdb keeps only in-frame clonotypes and omits some of them. The repertoire has 150,000 to 200,000 clones, about 91% of them found once; the top ten carry less than 1.3%. Looked up from germline, CDR1 is SGHRS and CDR2 is YFSETQ. This CDR3 comprises 15 residues. V was pared by 0 bases and J by 0 bases, with 2 bases of the junction left unmatched. This clone was seen a single time. Its antigen is not identified. The sequencing used peripheral blood, collected 28 days after the second AZD1222 dose. This sequence was found in an adult who received the AZD1222 COVID-19 vaccine. The genes are TRBV5-1 and TRBJ2-7; 8 nucleotides agree with TRBD1. CDR3 sequence: CASSLGDRNSYEQYF. Written as DNA, the CDR3 is TGCGCCAGCAGCTTGGGGGACAGGAACTCCTACGAGCAGTACTTC. Full variable domain (missing parts from reference TRBV5-1 and TRBJ2-7): KAGVTQTPRYLIKTRGQQVTLSCSPISGHRSVSWYQQTPGQGLQFLFEYFSETQRNKGNFPGRFSGRQFSNSRSEMNVSTLELGDSALYLCASSLGDRNSYEQYFGPGTRLTVT.